This is a list of T cell receptor beta chains from one sample in a study of blood T cell repertoires in COVID-19. Here immunoSEQ multiplex PCR was the method, and the copy in TCRdb shows in-frame clones only, minus some. This repertoire shows about 59,000 clones, around 79% found once; its top ten account for about 14%. The sequencing sample was made of peripheral blood. These receptor sequences come from a woman in her sixties or seventies with acute or convalescent COVID-19. Both conserved end residues are trimmed from each CDR3.

>TRBV18|12
ASSPDRGNSPLH
>TRBV4-1|13
ASSPGQGDNQPQH
>TRBV19|13
ASSPKGTNTGELF
>TRBV7-9|15
ASSPQGQGGKTGELF
>TRBV5-1|14
ASSLVMVANDSPLH
>TRBV7-3|11
ASSLKPGVGYT
>TRBV27|11
ASSSGFWEPQH
>TRBV24-1|16
ATSDSKNRLGIYNEQF
>TRBV18|12
ASSPGRDVYGYT
>TRBV19|13
ASSILYRQGRKAF
>TRBV5-1|15
ASSWTTGQGARTEAF
>TRBV9|10
ASKGRNQPQH
>TRBV6-5|10
ASSPGTDTQY
>TRBV5-1|12
ASSLVVGGNEQF
>TRBV19|12
ASSSGTNNQPQH